Below, one T cell receptor beta chain is given with its context. Its antigen is as yet unknown. Generated by immunoSEQ multiplex PCR, the TCRdb table keeps only in-frame clones and is missing some. The repertoire holds about 140,000 clones, with approximately 90% as singletons. Germline V gene data show CDR1 as KGHSH and CDR2 as LQKENI. The V end was cut by 3 bases, the J end by 5 bases, with 16 bases between. This CDR3 is 15 amino acids long. This sample was included in a study of cytotoxic CD8 clonotypes in ibrutinib-treated CLL. Study background: Among responders, about 25 were partial and 2 complete; after median roughly 70 months, around 15 stayed remitted and some 12 progressed. Regarding the study as a whole: Few clonotypes were public, and these shrank or held steady under treatment. Clonality went up at the time of ibrutinib response, stayed stable in sustained remission, and later dropped back toward its baseline level at progression.

This receptor was taken from a human donor with chronic lymphocytic leukemia. This rearrangement joins TRBV18 to TRBJ2-5; TRBD2 is a possible D gene (6 bases). The source material was PBMCs, sampled after 12 months of ibrutinib treatment. The DNA of the CDR3 is TGTGCCAGCTCACCTTTTGGCGGGACGGTGGAGACCCAGTACTTC. This codes for CASSPFGGTVETQYF.